This T cell receptor beta chain was profiled in a study of shared clonotypes between healthy human individuals. Note on this clone: Its target is unknown.

TCRdb's copy holds only in-frame clones and misses some; the assay was immunoSEQ multiplex PCR. The table lists about 2,500,000 clones, roughly nine tenths of them singletons. Germline CDR1 reads MNHNS; CDR2 reads SASEGT. CDR3 length: 15 residues. Trimming removed 7 bases from V and 7 bases from J; junction bases left unmatched: 11. General study points: In contrast to clonotypes shared by all four donors, non-shared clonotypes had lower generation probabilities.

Material: naive CD4+ T cells sorted from blood. The subset here: CD45RA+ positively selected. This chain uses TRBV6-1 with TRBJ1-4; TRBD1 agrees at 8 bases. The clonotype originates from a man in his late teens or twenties in good health. Here the CDR3 reads CASTSGQGLREKLFF. CDR3 nucleotides: TGTGCCAGCACCTCCGGACAGGGTCTTCGTGAAAAACTGTTTTTT.